The 3 T cell receptor beta chains in this list originate from one sample, sequenced in a study of CD8+ T cells in alopecia areata. RNA extraction was followed by reverse transcription into cDNA, which acted as the sequencing template. Using immunoSEQ multiplex PCR, the repertoire was profiled, and TCRdb retains in-frame clones only, with some absent. The sample includes 90,000 to 100,000 clones, approximately 42% seen only once; the top ten take approximately 1.5%. Sequencing used CD4+ T cells sorted from blood. Receptors were obtained from a human donor with alopecia areata.

The gene calls are TRBV30 and TRBJ1-6; 9 positions agree with TRBD1. J lost 10 bases, V lost 3 bases, and 10 bases had no gene match. The CDR3 consists of 15 residues. CDR1 GTSNPN and CDR2 SVGIG come from the germline V gene (reference sequence). CDR3 in amino acids: CAWRQGAAFGSPLHF. The CDR3 coding sequence is TGTGCCTGGAGACAGGGGGCGGCCTTTGGATCACCCCTCCACTTT.

This rearrangement joins TRBV30 to TRBJ2-2; 10 bases agree with TRBD2. From germline, CDR1 is GTSNPN and CDR2 SVGIG (reference sequence). This CDR3 comprises 18 residues. The J segment lost 0 bases and the V segment lost 6 bases, leaving 13 bases of the junction unmatched. Here the CDR3 reads CACSGRNTRRANTGELFF. In nucleotides, the CDR3 is TGTGCCTGTAGCGGGAGGAACACAAGACGCGCGAACACCGGGGAGCTGTTTTTT. Combining the CDR3 with reference TRBV30 and TRBJ2-2 gives the whole variable domain SQTIHQWPATLVQPVGSPLSLECTVEGTSNPNLYWYRQAAGRGLQLLFYSVGIGQISSEVPQNLSASRPQDRQFILSSKKLLLSDSGFYLCACSGRNTRRANTGELFFGEGSRLTVL.

The chain combines TRBV6-5 with TRBJ1-1; perhaps TRBD1 as D (5 bases). Trimming took off 7 bases at V and 6 bases at J, with 15 bases between the two ends. CDR3 size: 13 residues. Germline V gives CDR1 MNHEY, CDR2 SVGAGI. CDR3 in amino acids: CASTKTKGAEAFF. The CDR3 DNA follows: TGTGCCAGCACCAAAACCAAAGGGGCTGAAGCTTTCTTT.